The 11 T cell receptor beta chains reported below all come from one sample, sequenced in a study of blood T cell repertoires in COVID-19. TCRdb's copy holds only in-frame clones and misses some; the assay was immunoSEQ multiplex PCR. The sample lists around 170,000 clones; around 83% were seen once. Material for sequencing was peripheral blood. The receptors stem from a middle-aged woman with acute or convalescent COVID-19.

This chain connects TRBV28 to TRBJ1-6, with TRBD1 matching over 9 bases. The germline V gene has CDR1 MDHEN and CDR2 SYDVKM. This CDR3 region has 12 residues. V lost 6 bases and J lost 18; bases outside the gene matches: 9. The chain's CDR3 is CASRSGTGSHHF. CDR3 in DNA: TGTGCCAGCAGGAGCGGGACAGGGTCTCACCACTTT.

This clone has just one count. The J gene is TRBJ1-5, the V gene TRBV28, with D perhaps matching TRBD1 (6 bases). V was clipped by 5 bases and J by 7 bases, with 15 bases between them. The CDR3 is made up of 14 amino acids. Germline loops: CDR1 MDHEN, CDR2 SYDVKM. CDR3 residues: CASSRDTLGQPQHF. For the CDR3, the DNA is TGTGCCAGCAGTCGGGACACCTTGGGGCAGCCCCAGCATTTT.

V is TRBV30 and J is TRBJ1-6; 7 positions agree with TRBD1. In germline, CDR1 is GTSNPN, CDR2 SVGIG (reference sequence). This CDR3 comprises 18 residues. J was trimmed by 2 bases and V by 1 base; bases with no gene match: 11. The CDR3 DNA reads TGTGCCTGGAGTGGGACCCGGATGGACAGGACCTATAATTCACCCCTCCACTTT. Translated: CAWSGTRMDRTYNSPLHF.

The chain employs TRBV29-1 and TRBJ1-2; D is unclear. Germline values: CDR1 SQVTM, CDR2 ANQGSEA. The V end lost 5 bases, the J end lost 1 base, and 14 bases lay between the germline ends. CDR3 length equals 14 residues. Here the CDR3 reads CSVLAARSNYGYTF. The CDR3 region has the DNA TGCAGCGTTCTGGCGGCGAGAAGTAACTATGGCTACACCTTC.

The CDR3 here is CAIATEISSGANVLTF. The CDR3 DNA is TGTGCCATCGCGACAGAGATTAGCTCTGGGGCCAACGTCCTGACTTTC. The rearrangement links TRBV10-3 to TRBJ2-6; possible D gene TRBD1, 5 bases. The V gene's germline CDR1 is ENHRY and CDR2 SYGVKD. CDR3 length: 16 residues. V was clipped by 8 bases and J by 0 bases, with 14 bases between them.

V gene TRBV3-1 (or the pseudogene TRBV3-2) combines with J gene TRBJ1-1; 8 nucleotides agree with TRBD1. Unmatched junction bases numbered 10, after V lost 1 base and J lost 6 bases. The CDR3 loop spans 16 amino acids. Germline lookup yields CDR1 LGHDT and CDR2 YNNKEL (reference sequence). In DNA, the CDR3 is TGTGCCAGCAGCCAAGCCCCTGCAGGGGGCGCCGCTGAAGCTTTCTTT. Residues: CASSQAPAGGAAEAFF.

This chain connects TRBV15 to TRBJ2-7; TRBD2 agrees at 7 bases. Losses at the gene ends were 5 bases for V and 5 bases for J; bases not matched to a gene: 6. This CDR3 is built from 13 residues. Germline CDR1 and CDR2: LNHNV and YYDKDF (reference sequence). In DNA form, the CDR3 reads TGTGCCACCAGCTTCGCGGGAGTCAACGAGCAGTACTTC. This gives the protein CATSFAGVNEQYF.

In DNA form, the CDR3 reads TGTGCCAGCAGCCAGATCAGCGGGAGATACGAGCAGTACTTC. The encoded protein is CASSQISGRYEQYF. The chain joins TRBV14 to TRBJ2-7; 8 bases fit TRBD2. The trim removed 3 bases at V and 4 bases at J, leaving 5 bases unmatched. The CDR3 is made up of 14 amino acids. The germline V gene has CDR1 SGHDN and CDR2 FVKESK. The whole variable domain, remainder taken from reference TRBV14 and TRBJ2-7, is EAGVTQFPSHSVIEKGQTVTLRCDPISGHDNLYWYRRVMGKEIKFLLHFVKESKQDESGMPNNRFLAERTGGTYSTLKVQPAELEDSGVYFCASSQISGRYEQYFGPGTRLTVT.

CDR3 DNA: TGTGCCACCAGCGGCCCTAGCGGGGGCACAGATACGCAGTATTTT. It translates to CATSGPSGGTDTQYF. The chain links TRBV24-1 to TRBJ2-3; 9 nucleotides line up with TRBD2. Germline lookup yields CDR1 KGHDR and CDR2 SFDVKD. CDR3 length equals 15 residues. V dropped 7 bases and J dropped 1; count of bases not matched to a gene: 5.

The chain employs TRBV2 and TRBJ2-3; 7 positions match TRBD2. Looked up from germline, CDR1 is SNHLY and CDR2 is FYNNEI. V was clipped by 9 bases and J by 6 bases; unmatched bases: 9. The CDR3 runs to 13 residues. The DNA for the CDR3 is TGTGCCAGTTCGACGACTAGCATGGATACGCAGTATTTT. This translates into CASSTTSMDTQYF.

This chain links TRBV27 with TRBJ2-7, with unresolved D. The CDR3 covers 15 residues. Germline lookup yields CDR1 MNHEY and CDR2 SMNVEV (reference sequence). V shed 7 bases and J shed 4 bases, with 20 bases lying between them. The CDR3 loop is CASKTWASQPYEQYF. The CDR3 region has the DNA TGTGCCAGCAAGACCTGGGCCTCACAGCCTTACGAGCAGTACTTC.